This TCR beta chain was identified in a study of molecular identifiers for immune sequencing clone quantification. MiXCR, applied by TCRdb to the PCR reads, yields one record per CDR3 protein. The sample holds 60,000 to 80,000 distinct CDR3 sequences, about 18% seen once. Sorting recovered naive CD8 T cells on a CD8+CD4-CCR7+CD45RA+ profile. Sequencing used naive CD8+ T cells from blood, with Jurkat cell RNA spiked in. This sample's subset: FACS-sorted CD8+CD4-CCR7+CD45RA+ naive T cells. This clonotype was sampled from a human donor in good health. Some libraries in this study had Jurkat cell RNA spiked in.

CDR3 nucleotide sequence: TGTGCCAGCAGCAAACCCCCGCTAGCGGGAATGGAGACCCAGTACTTC. It encodes CASSKPPLAGMETQYF. The chain recombines TRBV9 with TRBJ2-5; 9 bases match TRBD2. The CDR3 consists of 16 residues. Germline V CDR1 and CDR2: SGDLS, YYNGEE. J was trimmed by 5 bases and V by 4 bases; bases with no gene match: 12.